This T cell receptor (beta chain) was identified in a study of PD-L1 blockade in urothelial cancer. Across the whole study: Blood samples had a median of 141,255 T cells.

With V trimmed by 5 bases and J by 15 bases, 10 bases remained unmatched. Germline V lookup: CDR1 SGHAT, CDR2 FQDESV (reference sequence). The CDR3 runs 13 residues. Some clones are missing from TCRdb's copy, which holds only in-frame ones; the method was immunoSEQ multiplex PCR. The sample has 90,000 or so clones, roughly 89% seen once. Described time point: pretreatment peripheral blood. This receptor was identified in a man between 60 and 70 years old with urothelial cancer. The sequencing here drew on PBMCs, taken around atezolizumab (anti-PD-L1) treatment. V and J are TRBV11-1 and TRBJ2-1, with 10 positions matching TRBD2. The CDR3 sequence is CASSASGRASRFF. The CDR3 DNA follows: TGTGCCAGCAGCGCGAGCGGGAGGGCCTCTCGGTTCTTC.